This T cell receptor (beta chain) was sequenced in a study of STAT5B mutations in CD4+ large granular lymphocyte leukemia. General observations from the study: Patient CD4-sorted repertoires stayed more clonal than healthy ones after leukemic-clone removal.

Clones were sequenced by immunoSEQ multiplex PCR, and TCRdb holds only the in-frame ones, with some missing. The repertoire has 30,000 or so clones, more than 65% of them found once; the top ten carry roughly 2%. With regard to this clone: The antigen is unknown.

Germline loops: CDR1 SGDLS, CDR2 YYNGEE. Trimming left V 0 bases short and J 6 bases short, with 16 bases between. The CDR3 has 15 amino acids. Input material: CD4+ T cells from blood buffy coats. This clonotype originated in a human donor in good health. The chain recombines TRBV9 with TRBJ2-7; a weak D match, TRBD1 (6 bases). The CDR3 region has the DNA TGTGCCAGCAGCGTAGATGGGGGCGTTACTTCCGAGCAGTACTTC. This encodes CASSVDGGVTSEQYF.